The 14 T cell receptor beta chains listed next were all sequenced from one sample in a study of T cell repertoires in cytomegalovirus infection. One entry per CDR3 protein results from TCRdb running MiXCR on the reads. The sample records roughly 730,000 distinct CDR3 sequences, around 32% being singletons. These receptors lack a known antigen. The sample consisted of cultured PBMCs, taken from culture after CMV antigen stimulation. The receptors derive from a human donor in good health (CMV status not recorded). Some clones in this sample may be carry-over from other donors' samples.

This chain links TRBV7-2 with TRBJ2-2; TRBD1 might be the D (5 bases). V lost 8 bases, J lost 1 base, and 11 bases lay in between. This CDR3 contains 14 residues. Germline-derived CDR1 and CDR2 are SGHTA and FQGNSA. The DNA for the CDR3 is TGTGCCAGCTTGGCAGGGATGAACACCGGGGAGCTGTTTTTT. This codes for CASLAGMNTGELFF.

The rearrangement uses TRBV5-1 and TRBJ2-1, with a tentative D call TRBD2 (6 bases). The CDR3 totals 16 residues. Germline-derived CDR1 and CDR2 are SGHRS and YFSETQ. V was cut by 0 bases and J by 5 bases, with 15 bases left in between. CDR3 protein: CASSLVSGDGHNEQFF. In DNA, the CDR3 is TGCGCCAGCAGCTTGGTGTCGGGAGACGGGCACAATGAGCAGTTCTTC. Drawing the rest from reference TRBV5-1 and TRBJ2-1, the complete variable domain is KAGVTQTPRYLIKTRGQQVTLSCSPISGHRSVSWYQQTPGQGLQFLFEYFSETQRNKGNFPGRFSGRQFSNSRSEMNVSTLELGDSALYLCASSLVSGDGHNEQFFGPGTRLTVL.

This CDR3 reads CASKGAGDTDTQYF. The CDR3 DNA reads TGTGCCAGCAAGGGGGCCGGGGACACAGATACGCAGTATTTT. This chain uses TRBV28 with TRBJ2-3; 7 positions match TRBD1. J gave up 2 bases and V 7 bases, and 6 bases lay outside the gene matches. The CDR3 runs to 14 residues. CDR1 and CDR2 (germline): MDHEN, SYDVKM. Full variable domain (remainder filled in from reference TRBV28 and TRBJ2-3): DVKVTQSSRYLVKRTGEKVFLECVQDMDHENMFWYRQDPGLGLRLIYFSYDVKMKEKGDIPEGYSVSREKKERFSLILESASTNQTSMYLCASKGAGDTDTQYFGPGTRLTVL.

The genes are TRBV24-1 and TRBJ1-2; 8 bases line up with TRBD1. J gave up 8 bases and V 4 bases, and 8 bases lay outside the gene matches. This CDR3 contains 14 residues. Germline CDR1 KGHDR, CDR2 SFDVKD. The chain's CDR3 is CATSDPSTGAGYTF. The CDR3 region has the DNA TGTGCCACCAGTGACCCCTCGACAGGGGCCGGCTACACCTTC.

The V and J genes are TRBV7-2 and TRBJ2-1; 11 bases match TRBD1. Trimming at V came to 6 bases and at J to 11 bases, leaving 9 bases not matched to a gene. Germline CDR1 and CDR2: SGHTA and FQGNSA. CDR3 length: 14 residues. This CDR3 is CASRGTGGFNKQFF. CDR3 DNA sequence: TGTGCCAGCAGAGGGACAGGGGGTTTTAATAAGCAGTTCTTC.

V usage is TRBV5-1 and J usage is TRBJ2-7, with D possibly matching TRBD2 (5 bases). CDR3 length: 15 residues. V shed 0 bases and J shed 5 bases, with 15 bases lying between them. CDR1 is SGHRS, CDR2 YFSETQ, per germline. In nucleotides, the CDR3 is TGCGCCAGCAGCTTGGACGGGAACTACCAGGACGAGCAGTACTTC. Translating it yields CASSLDGNYQDEQYF.

The CDR3 here is CSARAQESYEQYF. The CDR3 bases are TGCAGTGCTAGAGCCCAGGAGAGTTACGAGCAGTACTTC. The J gene is TRBJ2-7, the V gene TRBV20-1, with D hard to call. This CDR3 spans 13 amino acids. V shed 1 base and J shed 4 bases, with 11 bases lying between them. Germline values: CDR1 DFQATT, CDR2 SNEGSKA (reference sequence).

In its sample, this clonotype was seen once. The chain joins TRBV6-6 to TRBJ1-1; D is ambiguous. Germline V gene sequence: CDR1 MNHNY, CDR2 SVGAGI (reference sequence). The CDR3 sequence is 13 residues long. V was clipped by 7 bases and J by 4 bases, with 13 bases between them. CDR3 bases: TGTGCCAGCATACGGCAGGAGGGCACTGAAGCTTTCTTT. As protein: CASIRQEGTEAFF.

This clonotype has only a few counts. The CDR3 DNA sequence: TGTGCCAGCAACCCAGCGGGGGCTCGGGATACGCAGTATTTT. Translating gives CASNPAGARDTQYF. The chain has TRBV7-2 and TRBJ2-3, with 8 bases fitting TRBD2. With 7 bases clipped from V and 6 bases from J, the junction kept 9 bases outside the gene matches. The CDR3 covers 14 residues. Germline V CDR1 and CDR2: SGHTA, FQGNSA.

The chain carries TRBV4-1 and TRBJ2-7; perhaps TRBD2 as D (6 bases). The CDR3 has 14 amino acids. The V and J ends lost 0 bases and 1 base respectively, with 7 bases between them. Germline V CDR1 and CDR2: MGHRA, YSYEKL. As DNA, the CDR3 is TGCGCCAGCAGCCAAGATGGGAGGTCCTACGAGCAGTACTTC. It encodes CASSQDGRSYEQYF.

The chain carries TRBV10-3 and TRBJ1-6, with a weak D call TRBD1 (5 bases). The V end lost 2 bases, the J end lost 3 bases, and 20 bases lay between the germline ends. Germline CDR1 is ENHRY and CDR2 is SYGVKD. The CDR3 is made up of 19 amino acids. CDR3 amino acids: CAISEPNRGLVVYNSPLHF. CDR3 DNA: TGTGCCATCAGTGAGCCGAACCGGGGGTTGGTGGTCTATAATTCACCCCTCCACTTT.

J is TRBJ2-7 and V is TRBV25-1; possible D gene TRBD1, 5 bases. There are 15 residues in the CDR3. CDR1 MGHDK and CDR2 SYGVNS come from the germline V gene. V lost 4 bases and J lost 2, with 15 bases in between. The CDR3, as DNA: TGTGCCAGCAGTGGGGGTGGGGCCTTCCCCTACGAGCAGTACTTC. This gives the protein CASSGGGAFPYEQYF.

This clonotype showed up just a few times. The chain uses TRBV20-1 and TRBJ1-1; D is uncertain. The CDR3 runs to 12 residues. Trimming took off 7 bases at V and 1 base at J, with 10 bases between the two ends. Germline V gene lookup returns CDR1 DFQATT and CDR2 SNEGSKA (reference sequence). CDR3 nucleotide sequence: TGCAGTGTTGGGAATCGGAACACTGAAGCTTTCTTT. Its translation: CSVGNRNTEAFF.

This clonotype was detected a few times. This chain connects TRBV10-3 to TRBJ1-4; D is undetermined. The germline gives CDR1 ENHRY, CDR2 SYGVKD. This CDR3 has 12 residues. Trimming pared 8 bases from V and 5 bases from J, leaving 9 bases between. Here the CDR3 reads CAISWGNEKLFF. The CDR3 DNA reads TGTGCCATCTCGTGGGGAAATGAAAAACTGTTTTTT.